The clone carrying this TCR beta chain was observed a few times. As yet, its antigen is unknown. The data stem from a study of identical twins. Whole-study findings and limits: Cord blood's abundant beta clonotypes had fewer insertions, unlike memory repertoires. Twin pairs had excess sharing that was weaker in beta out-of-frame sequences.

The CDR3 consists of 12 residues. V dropped 5 bases and J dropped 2 bases, with 5 bases sitting between them. Germline V gives CDR1 MNHEY, CDR2 SMNVEV (reference sequence). A template switching step contributed a universal primer site, while unique molecular identifiers were present in the cDNA. TCRdb recomputed calls from the 5' RACE reads with MiXCR, one row per CDR3 protein. The sample yields some 660,000 distinct CDR3 sequences, roughly 8% seen once. Every donor was a healthy Caucasian. This sample also appeared in a second study, on yellow fever vaccine responses in identical twins.

Sequencing was done on a sample of PBMCs. V usage is TRBV27 and J usage is TRBJ2-3, with unresolved D. This TCR derives from a woman younger than 35 in good health. The CDR3 sequence is CASSTDTDTQYF. The CDR3 nucleotides read TGTGCCAGCAGTACTGACACAGATACGCAGTATTTT.